This T cell receptor (beta chain) was recorded in a study of blood T cell repertoires in COVID-19 (TCRdb year 2020). With regard to the full study: The collaborator samples originated in the United States, Italy and Spain and spanned the acute and convalescent phases of COVID-19. The prospective study material was composed of cDNA or gDNA derived from T cells, B-cell-depleted T cells, or PBMCs. Deeply sampled blood TCRbeta repertoires from subjects exposed to, actively infected with, or recovered from COVID-19 were included in the dataset. The repertoires were released in a freely available public database intended as a resource for research on the immune response to SARS-CoV-2. Samples were obtained from the ongoing ImmuneRACE study (first 160 participants) and from 1,200 or so subjects provided by 6 global collaborators. Nearly every sample came with metadata listing a de-identified subject ID, COVID-19 status, age in years and sex. Where HLA class I and class II types were available, the types were taken from metadata supplied by the sample provider, not from assay-based typing. Study-wide findings and limitations: The amount of clinical and demographic metadata varied by source and participant and was provided uncurated.

The immunoSEQ Assay, a bias-controlled multiplex PCR, was used to amplify TCRbeta CDR3 regions from genomic DNA. Per the original workflow: Within the assay, amplification of reference gene primers was used to estimate how many nucleated cells each sample contained. To quantify the absolute abundance of each unique TCRbeta CDR3 rearrangement, sequence reads were collapsed and filtered. Productive Simpson clonality was computed per sample as the square root of Simpson's diversity index over productive rearrangements. The clones in this table, taken by TCRdb from immuneACCESS, are in-frame only. Not every clone is retained; where verified, under half of the shortfall comes from an unresolved V gene, and the cause of the rest is unknown. The V and J calls and clone size are taken from that table; D and trimming were inferred from the DNA. This sample holds about 120,000 clones; approximately 85% were observed only once. About 15% of the sample lies in the top ten.

The CDR3 sequence holds 13 residues, the cysteine and phenylalanine included. The entry retains the CDR3 DNA only, 39 bases that are in frame from base 1. V is reduced by 0 bases and J by 5 bases, leaving a spacing of 10 bases between them. In the germline V gene (reference sequence), CDR1 corresponds to GTSNPN and CDR2 to SVGIG. This clone was detected only a few times. Its specific antigen is unknown. Per-base quality was not reported, and no clone a single base away is much larger than it. One collaborating source in Seattle enrolled patients while the patients were actively infected and followed the patients over time throughout the course of disease. Collaborating institutions collected whole blood in K2EDTA tubes following their own protocols. For TCRbeta analysis, collaborators shipped samples in one of three forms: frozen whole blood, isolated PBMCs, or DNA extracted from either of those sample types.

The chain employs TRBV30 and TRBJ2-5; no confident D gene assignment can be made. The sequenced sample consisted of peripheral blood. This clonotype was sampled from a young man with COVID-19, enrolled during active disease. CDR3 protein: CAWSVRNGETQYF. The sequence in DNA is TGTGCCTGGAGTGTACGTAACGGGGAGACCCAGTACTTC.